Each of the 23 T cell receptor beta chains below was sequenced from the same sample in a study of cytomegalovirus exposure and HLA in healthy donors. Only in-frame clones appear in the TCRdb table, and some are missing; sequencing was by immunoSEQ multiplex PCR. This sample has 150,000 to 200,000 clones, with 75% to 95% found just once. Sequencing input: PBMCs. These receptor sequences come from a woman aged 18 to 35 in good health and CMV-seropositive.

The chain employs TRBV4-3 and TRBJ1-1; 12 bases align to TRBD1. Looked up from germline, CDR1 is LGHNA and CDR2 is YSLEER. This CDR3 has 16 amino acids. V lost 3 bases, J lost 3 bases, and 5 bases stayed unmatched. The CDR3 reads CASSQGTGGSDTEAFF. The CDR3 coding sequence is TGCGCCAGCAGCCAGGGGACAGGGGGCTCGGACACTGAAGCTTTCTTT.

The V gene is TRBV28, the J gene TRBJ2-5; 8 bases align to TRBD2. The CDR3 has 12 residues. After removal of 6 bases from V and 9 bases from J, the junction contained 6 bases not matched to a gene. Germline V gene data show CDR1 as MDHEN and CDR2 as SYDVKM. CDR3 in amino acids: CASSPREGAQYF. The DNA of the CDR3 is TGTGCCAGCAGCCCTCGGGAGGGGGCCCAGTACTTC.

V gene TRBV5-1 combines with J gene TRBJ2-1; D unresolved. The CDR3 spans 16 residues. The germline V gene has CDR1 SGHRS and CDR2 YFSETQ. V was trimmed by 0 bases and J by 0 bases, leaving 10 bases between them. The chain's CDR3 is CASSLVASSSYNEQFF. The CDR3 DNA reads as TGCGCCAGCAGCTTGGTAGCATCAAGCTCCTACAATGAGCAGTTCTTC.

The chain couples TRBV7-8 to TRBJ1-5; TRBD1 matches at 10 bases. The V gene end was trimmed by 5 bases and the J gene end by 6 bases; junction bases not matched to a gene: 10. The germline CDR1 and CDR2 sequences are SGHVS and FQNEAQ. The CDR3 loop spans 16 amino acids. The CDR3 spells CASSQGDRGEGQPQHF. The CDR3 DNA reads TGTGCCAGCAGCCAGGGGGACAGGGGAGAAGGTCAGCCCCAGCATTTT.

The chain uses TRBV6-5 and TRBJ2-5; D might be TRBD2 (6 bases). The ends were cut back, 5 bases at V and 5 bases at J, with 12 bases in the middle. The CDR3 sequence is 13 residues long. The germline gives CDR1 MNHEY, CDR2 SVGAGI. The CDR3 region has the DNA TGTGCCAGCAGTCGGGGGATAAGGGAGACCCAGTACTTC. It is translated as CASSRGIRETQYF.

The genes are TRBV23-1 and TRBJ2-5; weak D call: TRBD1 (5 bases). TRBV23-1 is identified as an open reading frame with a role that is uncertain. The CDR3 loop spans 13 amino acids. Trimming cost V 11 bases and J 1 base, with 14 bases left between them. The CDR3, as DNA: TGCGCCCCCCCAGGGATGGGCCAAGAGACCCAGTACTTC. Translated: CAPPGMGQETQYF.

V usage is TRBV13 and J usage is TRBJ2-7; TRBD1 matches at 9 bases. V shed 5 bases and J 7 bases; nucleotides not matched to a gene: 3. The CDR3 covers 12 residues. Germline V gene data show CDR1 as PRHDT and CDR2 as FYEKMQ (reference sequence). Written as DNA, the CDR3 is TGTGCCAGCAGCAGGACAGGGGTAGAGCAGTACTTC. This gives the protein CASSRTGVEQYF.

The rearrangement links TRBV5-1 to TRBJ2-3, with TRBD2 matching over 12 bases. This CDR3 region has 17 residues. Trimming at V came to 6 bases and at J to 0 bases, leaving 8 bases not matched to a gene. CDR1 is SGHRS, CDR2 YFSETQ, per germline. CDR3 sequence: CASKGLAGTPSTDTQYF. CDR3 nucleotide sequence: TGCGCCAGCAAAGGACTAGCGGGAACTCCTAGCACAGATACGCAGTATTTT.

This clone appeared once. The V gene is TRBV29-1, the J gene TRBJ2-5, with 8 bases lining up with TRBD2. Germline loops: CDR1 SQVTM, CDR2 ANQGSEA. V shed 6 bases and J 6 bases; nucleotides not matched to a gene: 12. The CDR3 length is 14 residues. CDR3 bases: TGCAGCGTCCCCACGGGACTAGGTAGAAAGACCCAGTACTTC. It specifies CSVPTGLGRKTQYF.

The rearrangement joins TRBV10-3 to TRBJ2-7; TRBD2 might be the D (6 bases). This CDR3 comprises 17 residues. The germline CDR1 and CDR2 sequences are ENHRY and SYGVKD. V lost 2 bases to trimming and J lost 7 bases, with 24 bases between them. The CDR3 DNA reads as TGTGCCATCAGTGAGGGGAGCAGGGCCGTCGGGAGTCGGGAGCAGTACTTC. It codes for CAISEGSRAVGSREQYF.

V gene TRBV4-1 combines with J gene TRBJ2-1, with a tentative D call TRBD2 (6 bases). The CDR3 is 18 residues long. Trimming removed 1 base from V and 5 bases from J, with 21 bases in between. Germline V gene sequence: CDR1 MGHRA, CDR2 YSYEKL. The CDR3 sequence is CASSQASLGARGDNEQFF. Written as DNA, the CDR3 is TGCGCCAGCAGCCAAGCCAGTTTGGGAGCGCGGGGAGACAATGAGCAGTTCTTC.

V gene TRBV5-8 combines with J gene TRBJ2-1; D gene unclear. V was cut by 2 bases and J by 0 bases, with 6 bases left in between. Germline CDR1 is SGHTS and CDR2 is YDEGEE. This CDR3 is 14 amino acids long. Here the CDR3 reads CASSLMSSYNEQFF. The CDR3 coding sequence is TGTGCCAGCAGCTTAATGAGCTCCTACAATGAGCAGTTCTTC.

This chain connects TRBV27 to TRBJ2-3, with 7 positions matching TRBD2. CDR1 and CDR2 (germline): MNHEY, SMNVEV (reference sequence). With V trimmed by 10 bases and J by 0 bases, 10 bases remained unmatched. CDR3 length: 15 residues. In DNA form, the CDR3 reads TGTGCCATCGGGGAGGGTGAGGCTAGCACAGATACGCAGTATTTT. This codes for CAIGEGEASTDTQYF.

J is TRBJ1-2 and V is TRBV19, with D possibly matching TRBD1 (6 bases). CDR3 length equals 15 residues. The germline V gene encodes CDR1 LNHDA and CDR2 SQIVND (reference sequence). V was trimmed by 4 bases and J by 6 bases, leaving 18 bases between them. The CDR3 bases are TGTGCCAGTAGTACCCCAGGGGATCTCCAGCATGGCTACACCTTC. Protein: CASSTPGDLQHGYTF.

The V and J genes are TRBV7-9 and TRBJ2-2; D is perhaps TRBD1 (6 bases). CDR3 length equals 16 residues. CDR1 and CDR2 from the germline V gene are SEHNR and FQNEAQ (reference sequence). Trimming shortened V by 8 bases and J by 0 bases, and 16 bases separated the two germline ends. In DNA form, the CDR3 reads TGTGCCAGCGGGGCAAAAGGGGGAACGAACACCGGGGAGCTGTTTTTT. Protein: CASGAKGGTNTGELFF.

The chain couples TRBV2 to TRBJ1-2; D perhaps matches TRBD1 (5 bases). The CDR3 extends over 13 amino acids. The V and J ends lost 7 bases and 2 bases respectively, with 11 bases between them. Germline CDR1 and CDR2: SNHLY and FYNNEI. The CDR3 region has the DNA TGTGCCAGCACACCCGACAGAAACTATGGCTACACCTTC. Its translation: CASTPDRNYGYTF.

This chain's CDR3 is CASRARTGDGTEAFF. For the CDR3, the DNA is TGTGCCAGCAGGGCCAGGACAGGGGATGGCACTGAAGCTTTCTTT. The chain joins TRBV27 to TRBJ1-1; TRBD1 matches at 9 bases. This CDR3 has 15 residues. Per the germline V gene, CDR1 is MNHEY and CDR2 is SMNVEV (reference sequence). The trim removed 6 bases at V and 4 bases at J, leaving 9 bases unmatched.

The V call is TRBV18, the J call TRBJ2-3; D unresolved. The length of the CDR3 is 16 residues. CDR1 is KGHSH and CDR2 is LQKENI in the germline V gene. Trimming took off 3 bases at V and 0 bases at J, with 13 bases between the two ends. The CDR3 loop is CASSPPGGGSTDTQYF. The CDR3 coding sequence is TGTGCCAGCTCACCCCCGGGTGGTGGGAGCACAGATACGCAGTATTTT.

The chain is built from TRBV7-9 and TRBJ2-1; 13 bases fit TRBD2. CDR1 is SEHNR and CDR2 is FQNEAQ in the germline V gene (reference sequence). CDR3 length: 17 residues. The ends lost 5 bases at V and 6 bases at J; junction bases unmatched: 10. CDR3 protein: CASSPALTSGRANEQFF. In nucleotides, the CDR3 is TGTGCCAGCAGCCCCGCCCTTACTAGCGGGAGGGCCAATGAGCAGTTCTTC.

The rearrangement uses TRBV6-5 and TRBJ2-2; 9 bases fit TRBD1. Trimming cost V 7 bases and J 5 bases; bases outside gene matches: 5. This CDR3 is 14 amino acids long. Per the germline V gene, CDR1 is MNHEY and CDR2 is SVGAGI. The CDR3 here is CASTLTGGTGELFF. In DNA form, the CDR3 reads TGTGCCAGCACCCTGACAGGGGGAACCGGGGAGCTGTTTTTT.

The chain employs TRBV25-1 and TRBJ2-5; 8 positions match TRBD2. From germline, CDR1 is MGHDK and CDR2 SYGVNS. The V and J ends lost 8 bases and 4 bases, in that order; junction bases with no gene match: 9. The CDR3 totals 14 residues. The CDR3 protein is CASGRQAGGETQYF. CDR3 nucleotide sequence: TGTGCCAGCGGACGACAGGCGGGGGGAGAGACCCAGTACTTC.

This rearrangement joins TRBV4-3 to TRBJ2-7; 8 bases match TRBD2. Germline-derived CDR1 and CDR2 are LGHNA and YSLEER. The CDR3 sequence is 16 residues long. V dropped 0 bases and J dropped 3; count of bases not matched to a gene: 7. DNA for the CDR3: TGCGCCAGCAGCCAAGATTCTAGCGGGCAGAACTACGAGCAGTACTTC. Protein product: CASSQDSSGQNYEQYF.

The chain couples TRBV27 to TRBJ2-7; 15 positions match TRBD2. V lost 5 bases to trimming and J lost 6 bases; unmatched junction nucleotides: 8. In germline, CDR1 is MNHEY, CDR2 SMNVEV (reference sequence). The CDR3 spans 16 residues. The CDR3 bases are TGTGCCAGCAGTCCAGGCCCGGGACTAGCGGGGGGCGAGCAGTACTTC. Its translation is CASSPGPGLAGGEQYF.